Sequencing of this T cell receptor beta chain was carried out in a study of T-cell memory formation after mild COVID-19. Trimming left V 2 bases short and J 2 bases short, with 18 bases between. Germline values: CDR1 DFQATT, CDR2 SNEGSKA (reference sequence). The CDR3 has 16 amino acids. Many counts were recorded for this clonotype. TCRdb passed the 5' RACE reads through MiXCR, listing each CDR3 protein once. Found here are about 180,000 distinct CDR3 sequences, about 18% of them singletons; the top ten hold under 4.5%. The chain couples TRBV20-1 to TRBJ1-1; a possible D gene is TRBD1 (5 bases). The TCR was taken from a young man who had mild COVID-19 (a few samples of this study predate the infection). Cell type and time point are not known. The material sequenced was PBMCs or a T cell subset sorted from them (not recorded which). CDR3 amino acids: CSARLPLTDLNTEAFF. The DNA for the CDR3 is TGCAGTGCTAGACTCCCCTTGACAGATCTCAACACTGAAGCTTTCTTT.